This T cell receptor (beta chain) came from a study of blood T cell repertoires in COVID-19. The germline CDR1 and CDR2 sequences are LGHDT and YNNKEL (reference sequence). The CDR3 length is 16 residues. The V and J ends lost 4 bases and 0 bases, in that order; junction bases with no gene match: 7. The data were produced by immunoSEQ multiplex PCR, yet TCRdb's version contains in-frame clones alone and is incomplete. The sample gives around 290,000 clones, around 89% of which show up once; about 5% is in the top ten. V gene TRBV3-1 (or the pseudogene TRBV3-2) combines with J gene TRBJ2-7; 9 bases match TRBD1. The material sequenced was peripheral blood. This sequence originates from a middle-aged man with acute or convalescent COVID-19. The CDR3 bases are TGTGCCAGCAGCCCATTCACGGGACAGGGCTCCTACGAGCAGTACTTC. Encoded protein: CASSPFTGQGSYEQYF.